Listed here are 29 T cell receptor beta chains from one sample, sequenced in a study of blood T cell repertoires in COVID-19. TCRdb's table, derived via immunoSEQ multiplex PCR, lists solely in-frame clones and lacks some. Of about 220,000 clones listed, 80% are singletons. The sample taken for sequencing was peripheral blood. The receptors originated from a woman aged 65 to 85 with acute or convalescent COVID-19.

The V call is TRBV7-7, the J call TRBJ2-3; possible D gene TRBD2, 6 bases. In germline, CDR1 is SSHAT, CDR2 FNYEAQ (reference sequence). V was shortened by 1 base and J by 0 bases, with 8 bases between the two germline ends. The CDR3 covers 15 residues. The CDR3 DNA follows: TGTGCCAGCAGCTTAGGGGACTCTAGCACAGATACGCAGTATTTT. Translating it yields CASSLGDSSTDTQYF.

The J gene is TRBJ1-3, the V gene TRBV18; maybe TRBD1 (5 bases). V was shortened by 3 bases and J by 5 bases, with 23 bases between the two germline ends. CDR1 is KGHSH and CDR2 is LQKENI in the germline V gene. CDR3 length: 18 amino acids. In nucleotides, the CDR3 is TGTGCCAGCTCACCCCCGGCAGGGCGCACCACCGATCGAAACACCATATATTTT. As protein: CASSPPAGRTTDRNTIYF.

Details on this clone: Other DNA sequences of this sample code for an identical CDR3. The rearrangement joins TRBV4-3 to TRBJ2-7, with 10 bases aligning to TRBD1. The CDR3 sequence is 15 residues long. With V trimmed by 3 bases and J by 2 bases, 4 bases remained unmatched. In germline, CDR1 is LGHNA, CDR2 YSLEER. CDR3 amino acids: CASSHSGQGPYEQYF. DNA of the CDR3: TGCGCCAGCAGCCATTCGGGACAGGGGCCCTACGAGCAGTACTTC.

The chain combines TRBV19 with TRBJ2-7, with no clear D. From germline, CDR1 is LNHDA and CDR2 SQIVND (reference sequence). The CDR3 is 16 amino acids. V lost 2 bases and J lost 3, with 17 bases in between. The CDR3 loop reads CASSIYTTRRNYEQYF. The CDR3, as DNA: TGTGCCAGTAGTATATACACCACACGGAGAAACTACGAGCAGTACTTC. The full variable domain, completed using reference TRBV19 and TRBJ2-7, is DGGITQSPKYLFRKEGQNVTLSCEQNLNHDAMYWYRQDPGQGLRLIYYSQIVNDFQKGDIAEGYSVSREKKESFPLTVTSAQKNPTAFYLCASSIYTTRRNYEQYFGPGTRLTVT.

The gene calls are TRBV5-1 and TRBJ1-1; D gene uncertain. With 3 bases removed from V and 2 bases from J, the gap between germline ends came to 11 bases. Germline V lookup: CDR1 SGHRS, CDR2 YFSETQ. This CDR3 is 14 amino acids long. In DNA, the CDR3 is TGCGCCAGCAGCTCGGTTCGGACTAACACTGAAGCTTTCTTT. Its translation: CASSSVRTNTEAFF.

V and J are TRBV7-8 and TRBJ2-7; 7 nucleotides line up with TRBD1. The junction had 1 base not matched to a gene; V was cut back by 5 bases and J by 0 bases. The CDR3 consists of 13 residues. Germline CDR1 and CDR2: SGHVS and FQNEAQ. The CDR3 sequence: CASSRDSSYEQYF. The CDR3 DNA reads TGTGCCAGCAGCCGGGACAGCTCCTACGAGCAGTACTTC.

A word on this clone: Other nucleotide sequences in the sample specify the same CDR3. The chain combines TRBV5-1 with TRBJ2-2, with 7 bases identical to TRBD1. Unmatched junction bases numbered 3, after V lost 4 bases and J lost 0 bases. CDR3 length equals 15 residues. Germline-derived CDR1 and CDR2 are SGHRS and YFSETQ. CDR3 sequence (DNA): TGCGCCAGCAGCCTAGGGACAGCGAACACCGGGGAGCTGTTTTTT. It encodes CASSLGTANTGELFF. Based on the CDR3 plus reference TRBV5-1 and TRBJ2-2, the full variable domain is KAGVTQTPRYLIKTRGQQVTLSCSPISGHRSVSWYQQTPGQGLQFLFEYFSETQRNKGNFPGRFSGRQFSNSRSEMNVSTLELGDSALYLCASSLGTANTGELFFGEGSRLTVL.

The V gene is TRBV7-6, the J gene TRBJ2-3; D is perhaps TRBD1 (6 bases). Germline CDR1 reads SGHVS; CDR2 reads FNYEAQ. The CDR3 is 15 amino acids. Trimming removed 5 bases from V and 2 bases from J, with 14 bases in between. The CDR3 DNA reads TGTGCCAGCAGCCCATTCCACAGGGCCACAGATACGCAGTATTTT. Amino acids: CASSPFHRATDTQYF.

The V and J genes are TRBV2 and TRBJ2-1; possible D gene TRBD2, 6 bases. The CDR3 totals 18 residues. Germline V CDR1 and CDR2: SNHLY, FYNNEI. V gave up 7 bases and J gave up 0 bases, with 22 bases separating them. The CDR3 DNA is TGTGCCAGCAACCCCCTAGCGCCGGTTGGACACTCCTACAATGAGCAGTTCTTC. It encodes CASNPLAPVGHSYNEQFF.

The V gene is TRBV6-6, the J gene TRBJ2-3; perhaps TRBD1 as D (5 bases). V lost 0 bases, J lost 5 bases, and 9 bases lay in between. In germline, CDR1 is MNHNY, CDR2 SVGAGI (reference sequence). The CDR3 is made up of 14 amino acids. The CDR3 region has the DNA TGTGCCAGCAGTTACTCGGAAAGGGGAGATACGCAGTATTTT. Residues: CASSYSERGDTQYF.

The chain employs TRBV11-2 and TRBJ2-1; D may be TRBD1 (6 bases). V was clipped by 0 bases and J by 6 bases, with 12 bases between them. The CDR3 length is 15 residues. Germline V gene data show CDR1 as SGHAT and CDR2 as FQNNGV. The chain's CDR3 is CASSLELRGGNEQFF. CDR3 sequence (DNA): TGTGCCAGCAGCTTAGAATTAAGAGGGGGCAATGAGCAGTTCTTC.

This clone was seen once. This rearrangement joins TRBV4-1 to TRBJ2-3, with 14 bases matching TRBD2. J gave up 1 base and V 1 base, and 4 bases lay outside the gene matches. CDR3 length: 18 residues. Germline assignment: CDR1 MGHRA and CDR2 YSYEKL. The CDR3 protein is CASSQATSGGAGTDTQYF. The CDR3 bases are TGCGCCAGCAGCCAAGCGACTAGCGGGGGGGCCGGCACAGATACGCAGTATTTT.

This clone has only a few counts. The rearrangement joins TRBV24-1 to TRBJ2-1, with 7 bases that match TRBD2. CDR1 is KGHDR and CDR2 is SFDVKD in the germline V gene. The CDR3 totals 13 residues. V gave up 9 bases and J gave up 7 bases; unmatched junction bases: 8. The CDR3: CATLGGNRNEQFF. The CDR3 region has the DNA TGTGCCACCCTCGGGGGGAATAGGAATGAGCAGTTCTTC.

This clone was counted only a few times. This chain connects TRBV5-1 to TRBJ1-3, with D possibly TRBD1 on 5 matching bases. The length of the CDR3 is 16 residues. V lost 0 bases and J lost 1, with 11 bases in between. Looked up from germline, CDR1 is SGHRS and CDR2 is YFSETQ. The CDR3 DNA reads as TGCGCCAGCAGCTTGGAGGCAGGGTGGTCTGGAAACACCATATATTTT. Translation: CASSLEAGWSGNTIYF.

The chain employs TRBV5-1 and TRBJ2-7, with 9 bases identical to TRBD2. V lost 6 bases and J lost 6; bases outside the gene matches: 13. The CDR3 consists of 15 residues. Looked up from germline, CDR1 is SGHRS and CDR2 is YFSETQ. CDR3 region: CASTPGGGASSEQYF. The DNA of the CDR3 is TGCGCCAGCACCCCTGGCGGGGGGGCATCTAGCGAGCAGTACTTC. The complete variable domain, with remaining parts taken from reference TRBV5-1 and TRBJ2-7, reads KAGVTQTPRYLIKTRGQQVTLSCSPISGHRSVSWYQQTPGQGLQFLFEYFSETQRNKGNFPGRFSGRQFSNSRSEMNVSTLELGDSALYLCASTPGGGASSEQYFGPGTRLTVT.

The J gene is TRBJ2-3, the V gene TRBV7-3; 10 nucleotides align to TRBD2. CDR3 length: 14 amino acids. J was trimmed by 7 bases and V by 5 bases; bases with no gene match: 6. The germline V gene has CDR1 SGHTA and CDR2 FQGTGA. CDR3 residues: CASSASSGGNTQYF. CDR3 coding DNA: TGTGCCAGCAGCGCCTCTAGCGGGGGAAATACGCAGTATTTT. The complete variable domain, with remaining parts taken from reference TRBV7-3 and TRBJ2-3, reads GAGVSQTPSNKVTEKGKYVELRCDPISGHTALYWYRQSLGQGPEFLIYFQGTGAADDSGLPNDRFFAVRPEGSVSTLKIQRTERGDSAVYLCASSASSGGNTQYFGPGTRLTVL.

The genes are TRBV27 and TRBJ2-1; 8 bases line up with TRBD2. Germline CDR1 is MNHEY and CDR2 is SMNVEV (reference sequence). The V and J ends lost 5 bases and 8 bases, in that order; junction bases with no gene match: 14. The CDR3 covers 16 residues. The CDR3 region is CASSLTGGARTDEQFF. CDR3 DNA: TGTGCCAGCAGTCTCACCGGGGGGGCAAGAACCGATGAGCAGTTCTTC.

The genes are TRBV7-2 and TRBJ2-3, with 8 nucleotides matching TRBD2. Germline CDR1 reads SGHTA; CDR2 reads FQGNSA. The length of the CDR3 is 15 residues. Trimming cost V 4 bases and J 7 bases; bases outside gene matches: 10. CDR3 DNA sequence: TGTGCCAGCAGCTACGGGGGGGAGTTTAGGAATACGCAGTATTTT. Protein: CASSYGGEFRNTQYF.

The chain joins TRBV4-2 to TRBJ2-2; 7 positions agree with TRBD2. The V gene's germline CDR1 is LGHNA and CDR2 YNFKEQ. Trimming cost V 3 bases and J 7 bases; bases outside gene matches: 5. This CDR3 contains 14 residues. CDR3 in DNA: TGTGCCAGCAGCCAGGGGGGGTCTAACGGGGAGCTGTTTTTT. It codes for CASSQGGSNGELFF.

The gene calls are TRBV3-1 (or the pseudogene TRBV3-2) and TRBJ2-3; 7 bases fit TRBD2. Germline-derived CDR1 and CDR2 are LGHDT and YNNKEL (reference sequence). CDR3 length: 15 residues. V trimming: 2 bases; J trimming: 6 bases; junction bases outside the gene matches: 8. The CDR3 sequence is CASSQTRGSGDTQYF. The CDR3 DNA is TGTGCCAGCAGCCAAACGCGGGGGTCAGGCGATACGCAGTATTTT.

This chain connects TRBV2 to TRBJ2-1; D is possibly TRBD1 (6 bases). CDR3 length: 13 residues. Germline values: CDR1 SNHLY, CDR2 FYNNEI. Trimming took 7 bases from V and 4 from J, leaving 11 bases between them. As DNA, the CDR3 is TGTGCCAGCACACCGACAGGTTACAATGAGCAGTTCTTC. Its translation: CASTPTGYNEQFF.

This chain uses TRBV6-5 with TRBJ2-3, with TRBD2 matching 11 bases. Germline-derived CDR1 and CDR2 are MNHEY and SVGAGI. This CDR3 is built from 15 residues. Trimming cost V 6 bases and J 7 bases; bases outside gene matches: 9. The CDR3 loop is CASRPTSGGAYTQYF. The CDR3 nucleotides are TGTGCCAGCAGGCCCACTAGCGGGGGCGCCTATACGCAGTATTTT.

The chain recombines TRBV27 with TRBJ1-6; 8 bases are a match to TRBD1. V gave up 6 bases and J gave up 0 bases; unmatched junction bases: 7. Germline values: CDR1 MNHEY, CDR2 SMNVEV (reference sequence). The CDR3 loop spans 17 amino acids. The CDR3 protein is CASSLTGASSYNSPLHF. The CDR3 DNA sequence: TGTGCCAGCAGCCTGACAGGGGCGAGCTCCTATAATTCACCCCTCCACTTT.

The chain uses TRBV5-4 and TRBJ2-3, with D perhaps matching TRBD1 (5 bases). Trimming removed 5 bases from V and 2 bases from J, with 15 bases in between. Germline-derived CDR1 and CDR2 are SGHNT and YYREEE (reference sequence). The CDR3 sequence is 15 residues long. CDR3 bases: TGTGCCAGCAGTCCCACAGGTCGGTTCACAGATACGCAGTATTTT. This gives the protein CASSPTGRFTDTQYF.

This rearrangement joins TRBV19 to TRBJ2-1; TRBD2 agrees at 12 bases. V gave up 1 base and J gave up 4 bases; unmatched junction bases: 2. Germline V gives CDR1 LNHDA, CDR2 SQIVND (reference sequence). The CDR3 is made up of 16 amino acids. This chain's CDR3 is CASSIATSGGYNEQFF. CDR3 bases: TGTGCCAGTAGTATAGCGACTAGCGGGGGTTACAATGAGCAGTTCTTC.

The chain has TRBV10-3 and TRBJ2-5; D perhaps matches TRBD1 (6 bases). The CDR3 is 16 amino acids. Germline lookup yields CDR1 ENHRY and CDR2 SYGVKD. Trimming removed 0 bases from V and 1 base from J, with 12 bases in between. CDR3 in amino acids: CAISESRTVRQETQYF. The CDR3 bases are TGTGCCATCAGTGAGTCGAGGACAGTTCGCCAAGAGACCCAGTACTTC.

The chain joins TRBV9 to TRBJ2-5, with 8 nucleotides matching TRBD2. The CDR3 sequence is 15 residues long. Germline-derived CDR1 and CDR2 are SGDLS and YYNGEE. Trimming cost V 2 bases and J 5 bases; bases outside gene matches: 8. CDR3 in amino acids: CASSVGLALWETQYF. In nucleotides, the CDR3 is TGTGCCAGCAGCGTCGGACTAGCACTCTGGGAGACCCAGTACTTC. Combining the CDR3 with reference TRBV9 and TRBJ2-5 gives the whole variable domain DSGVTQTPKHLITATGQRVTLRCSPRSGDLSVYWYQQSLDQGLQFLIQYYNGEERAKGNILERFSAQQFPDLHSELNLSSLELGDSALYFCASSVGLALWETQYFGPGTRLLVL.

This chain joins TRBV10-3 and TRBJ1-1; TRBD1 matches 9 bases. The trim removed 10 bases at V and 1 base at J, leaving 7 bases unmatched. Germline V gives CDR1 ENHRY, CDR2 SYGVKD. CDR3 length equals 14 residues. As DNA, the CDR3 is TGTGCCACCCGACAGGGGGAGGGGAACACTGAAGCTTTCTTT. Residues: CATRQGEGNTEAFF.

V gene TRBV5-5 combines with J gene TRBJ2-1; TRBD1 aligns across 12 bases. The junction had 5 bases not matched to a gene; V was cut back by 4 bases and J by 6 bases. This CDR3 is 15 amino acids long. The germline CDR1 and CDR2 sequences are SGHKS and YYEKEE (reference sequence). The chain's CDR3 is CASSVRDRGLNEQFF. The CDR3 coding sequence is TGTGCCAGCAGCGTCCGGGACAGGGGGCTCAATGAGCAGTTCTTC. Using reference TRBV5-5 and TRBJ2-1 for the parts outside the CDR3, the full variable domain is DAGVTQSPTHLIKTRGQQVTLRCSPISGHKSVSWYQQVLGQGPQFIFQYYEKEERGRGNFPDRFSARQFPNYSSELNVNALLLGDSALYLCASSVRDRGLNEQFFGPGTRLTVL.